Given below is one T cell receptor beta chain in context. Its antigen remains unknown. This entry belongs to a study of long-term antiretroviral therapy in people with HIV. Study-level findings and limits: Possibly under older ART regimens, blood was drawn between about 2004 and 2017. ART preceded a rise in diversity that nonetheless stayed lower than in transplant donor controls. Clones showing expansion before ART dominated the repertoire at all time points. When set beside controls, HIV repertoires had CDR3 length ranges that were narrower.

Version v3.0 of the immunoSEQ assay ran at survey level. Libraries were prepared by immunoSEQ multiplex PCR; TCRdb keeps only in-frame clonotypes and omits some of them. The top ten clones hold less than 3.5% of a sample with over 30,000 clones, around 97% of them seen once. Looked up from germline, CDR1 is SNHLY and CDR2 is FYNNEI. CDR3 length equals 15 residues. V dropped 6 bases and J dropped 0 bases, with 9 bases sitting between them. The TCR sequence derives from a man aged 25-45 years with HIV. Sequencing used unsorted PBMCs, obtained 6.9 years after starting antiretroviral therapy. The rearrangement links TRBV2 to TRBJ2-6; D gene ambiguous. In DNA form, the CDR3 reads TGTGCCAGCAGCCCAATAGACTCTGGGGCCAACGTCCTGACTTTC. This codes for CASSPIDSGANVLTF. The variable domain in full, with the rest retrieved from reference TRBV2 and TRBJ2-6, is EPEVTQTPSHQVTQMGQEVILRCVPISNHLYFYWYRQILGQKVEFLVSFYNNEISEKSEIFDDQFSVERPDGSNFTLKIRSTKLEDSAMYFCASSPIDSGANVLTFGAGSRLTVL.